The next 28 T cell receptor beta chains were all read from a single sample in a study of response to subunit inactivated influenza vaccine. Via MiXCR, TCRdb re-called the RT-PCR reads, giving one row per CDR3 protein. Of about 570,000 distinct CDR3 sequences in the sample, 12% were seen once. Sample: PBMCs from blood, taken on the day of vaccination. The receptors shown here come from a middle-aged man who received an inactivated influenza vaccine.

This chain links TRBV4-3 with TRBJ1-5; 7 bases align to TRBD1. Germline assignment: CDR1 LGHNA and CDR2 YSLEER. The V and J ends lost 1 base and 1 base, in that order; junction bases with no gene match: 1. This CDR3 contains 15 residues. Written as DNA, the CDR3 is TGCGCCAGCAGCCAAGGGGGACAGAGCAATCAGCCCCAGCATTTT. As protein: CASSQGGQSNQPQHF.

For the CDR3, the DNA is TGTGCCAGCAGCCCTGGCGGGGGGAAACAAGAGACCCAGTACTTC. Residues: CASSPGGGKQETQYF. J is TRBJ2-5 and V is TRBV9; 8 bases align to TRBD2. The CDR3 length is 15 residues. V shed 4 bases and J 2 bases; nucleotides not matched to a gene: 7. Per germline, CDR1 SGDLS and CDR2 YYNGEE.

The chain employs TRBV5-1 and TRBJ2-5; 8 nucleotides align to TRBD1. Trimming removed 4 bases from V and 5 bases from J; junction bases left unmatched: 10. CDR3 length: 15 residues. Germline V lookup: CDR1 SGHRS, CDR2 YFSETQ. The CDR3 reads CASSPGTGGEETQYF. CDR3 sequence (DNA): TGCGCCAGCAGCCCGGGGACAGGCGGGGAGGAGACCCAGTACTTC.

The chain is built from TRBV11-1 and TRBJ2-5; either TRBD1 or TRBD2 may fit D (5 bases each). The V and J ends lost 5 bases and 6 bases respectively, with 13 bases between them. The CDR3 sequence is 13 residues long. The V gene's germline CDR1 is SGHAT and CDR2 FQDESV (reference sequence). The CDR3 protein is CASSRTGGQTQYF. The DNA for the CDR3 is TGTGCCAGCAGCCGGACTGGGGGACAGACCCAGTACTTC.

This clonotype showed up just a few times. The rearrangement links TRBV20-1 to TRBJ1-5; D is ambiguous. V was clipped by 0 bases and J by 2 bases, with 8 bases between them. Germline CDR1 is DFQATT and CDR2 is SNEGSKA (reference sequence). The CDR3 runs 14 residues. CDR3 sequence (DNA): TGCAGTGCTAGAGAGTTAAAGGGCAATCAGCCCCAGCATTTT. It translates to CSARELKGNQPQHF.

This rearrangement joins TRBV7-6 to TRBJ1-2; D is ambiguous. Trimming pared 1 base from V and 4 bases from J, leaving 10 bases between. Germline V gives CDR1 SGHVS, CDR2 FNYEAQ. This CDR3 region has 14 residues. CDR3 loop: CASSLDPALYGYTF. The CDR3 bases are TGTGCCAGCAGCTTAGACCCAGCCCTCTATGGCTACACCTTC.

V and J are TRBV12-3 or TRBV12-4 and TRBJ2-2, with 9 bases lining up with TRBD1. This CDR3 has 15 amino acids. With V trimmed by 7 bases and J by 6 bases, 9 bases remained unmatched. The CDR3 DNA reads TGTGCCAGCATTCCCGGGACAGGGAGGTCCGGGGAGCTGTTTTTT. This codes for CASIPGTGRSGELFF.

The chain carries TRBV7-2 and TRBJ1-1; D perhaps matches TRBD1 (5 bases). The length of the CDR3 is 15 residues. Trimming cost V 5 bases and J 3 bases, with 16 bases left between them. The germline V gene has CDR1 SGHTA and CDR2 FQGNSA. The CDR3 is CASSHEGALDTEAFF. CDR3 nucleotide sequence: TGTGCCAGCAGCCACGAAGGGGCATTGGACACTGAAGCTTTCTTT.

CDR3 loop: CASSLGGGPTNEKLFF. In DNA, the CDR3 is TGTGCCAGCAGCTTAGGAGGGGGCCCGACTAATGAAAAACTGTTTTTT. The chain recombines TRBV7-8 with TRBJ1-4, with 7 nucleotides matching TRBD1. Per the germline V gene, CDR1 is SGHVS and CDR2 is FQNEAQ. This CDR3 region has 16 residues. Losses at the gene ends were 1 base for V and 2 bases for J; bases not matched to a gene: 4.

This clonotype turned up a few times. CDR3 DNA: TGCGCCAGCAGCCAAGATCAGGGCCCCGTGACGACGCAGTATTTT. As protein: CASSQDQGPVTTQYF. The chain has TRBV4-1 and TRBJ2-3; D may be TRBD1 (5 bases). Between the trimmed V and J ends, which lost 0 bases and 9 bases, there was a span of 16 bases. Germline assignment: CDR1 MGHRA and CDR2 YSYEKL. The CDR3 sequence is 15 residues long.

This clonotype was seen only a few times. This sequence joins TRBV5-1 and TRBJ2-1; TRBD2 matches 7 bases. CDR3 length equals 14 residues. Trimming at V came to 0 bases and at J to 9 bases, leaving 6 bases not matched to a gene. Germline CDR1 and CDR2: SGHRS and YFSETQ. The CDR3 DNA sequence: TGCGCCAGCAGCTTGGCCGGCGGGAGTCGTGAGCAGTTCTTC. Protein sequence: CASSLAGGSREQFF.

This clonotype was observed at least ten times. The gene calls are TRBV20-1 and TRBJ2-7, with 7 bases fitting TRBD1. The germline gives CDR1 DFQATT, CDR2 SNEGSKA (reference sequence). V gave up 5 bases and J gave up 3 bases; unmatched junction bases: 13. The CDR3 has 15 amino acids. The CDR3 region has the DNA TGCAGTGCTCACTCCCCGACAGGGCTGATCTACGAGCAGTACTTC. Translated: CSAHSPTGLIYEQYF.

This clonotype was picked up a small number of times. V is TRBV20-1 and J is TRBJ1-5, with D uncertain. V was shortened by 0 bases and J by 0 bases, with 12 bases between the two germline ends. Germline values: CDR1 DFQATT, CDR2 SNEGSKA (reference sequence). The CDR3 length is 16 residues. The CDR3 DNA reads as TGCAGTGCTAGAGAAGTACAGTTTCATAGCAATCAGCCCCAGCATTTT. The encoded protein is CSAREVQFHSNQPQHF.

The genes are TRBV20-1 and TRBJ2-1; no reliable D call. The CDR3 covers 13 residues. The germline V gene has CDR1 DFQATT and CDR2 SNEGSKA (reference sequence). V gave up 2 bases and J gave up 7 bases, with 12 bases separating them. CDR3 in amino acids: CSARSQSWNEQFF. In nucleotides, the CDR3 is TGCAGTGCTAGAAGTCAATCGTGGAATGAGCAGTTCTTC.

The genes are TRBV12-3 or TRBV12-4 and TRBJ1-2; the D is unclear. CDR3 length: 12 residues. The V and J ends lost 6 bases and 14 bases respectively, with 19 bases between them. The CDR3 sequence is CASRRVNLPWTF. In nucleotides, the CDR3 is TGTGCCAGCAGGAGGGTAAATCTCCCGTGGACCTTC.

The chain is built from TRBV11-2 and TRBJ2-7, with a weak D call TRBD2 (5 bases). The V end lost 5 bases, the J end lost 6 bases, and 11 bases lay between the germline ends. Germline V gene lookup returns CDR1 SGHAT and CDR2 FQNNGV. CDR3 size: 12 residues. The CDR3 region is CASSATRFEQYF. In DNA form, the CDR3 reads TGTGCCAGCAGCGCCACTAGATTCGAGCAGTACTTC.

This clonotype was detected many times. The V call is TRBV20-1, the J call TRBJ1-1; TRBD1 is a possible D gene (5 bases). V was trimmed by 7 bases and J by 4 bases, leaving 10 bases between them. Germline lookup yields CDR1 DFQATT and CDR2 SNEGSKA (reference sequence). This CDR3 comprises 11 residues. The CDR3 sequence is CSGLGGTEAFF. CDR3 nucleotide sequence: TGCAGTGGGTTGGGGGGCACTGAAGCTTTCTTT.

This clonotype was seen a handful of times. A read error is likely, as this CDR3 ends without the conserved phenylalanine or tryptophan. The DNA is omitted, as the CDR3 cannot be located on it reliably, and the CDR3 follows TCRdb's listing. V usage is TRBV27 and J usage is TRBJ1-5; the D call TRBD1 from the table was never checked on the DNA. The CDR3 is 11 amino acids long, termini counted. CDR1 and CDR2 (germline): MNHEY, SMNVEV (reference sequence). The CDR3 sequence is CASSLSGGLTC.

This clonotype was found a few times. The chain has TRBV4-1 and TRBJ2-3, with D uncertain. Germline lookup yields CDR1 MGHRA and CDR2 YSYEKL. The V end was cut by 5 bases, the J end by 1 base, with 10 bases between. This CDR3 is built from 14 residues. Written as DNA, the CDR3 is TGCGCCAGCAGCTCCTTCGACGGCACAGATACGCAGTATTTT. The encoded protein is CASSSFDGTDTQYF.

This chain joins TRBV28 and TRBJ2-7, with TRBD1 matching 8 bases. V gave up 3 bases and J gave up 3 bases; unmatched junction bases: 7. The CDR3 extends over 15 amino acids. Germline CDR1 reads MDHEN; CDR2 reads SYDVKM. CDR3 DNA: TGTGCCAGCAGTTTTCAAGGGACAGGAAGCTACGAGCAGTACTTC. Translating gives CASSFQGTGSYEQYF.

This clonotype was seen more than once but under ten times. CDR3 bases: TGTGCCAGCAGCGCGACCGGGACTACCACAGATACGCAGTATTTT. This encodes CASSATGTTTDTQYF. V is TRBV9 and J is TRBJ2-3; 7 bases match TRBD2. The trim removed 3 bases at V and 2 bases at J, leaving 6 bases unmatched. From germline, CDR1 is SGDLS and CDR2 YYNGEE. The CDR3 is 15 residues long.

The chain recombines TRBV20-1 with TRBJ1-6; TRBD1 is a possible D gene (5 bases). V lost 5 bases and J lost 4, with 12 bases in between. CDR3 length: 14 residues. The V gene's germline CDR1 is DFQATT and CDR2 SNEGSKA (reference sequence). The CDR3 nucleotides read TGCAGTGCTCCCCCTGGGGGGTATAATTCACCCCTCCACTTT. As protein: CSAPPGGYNSPLHF.

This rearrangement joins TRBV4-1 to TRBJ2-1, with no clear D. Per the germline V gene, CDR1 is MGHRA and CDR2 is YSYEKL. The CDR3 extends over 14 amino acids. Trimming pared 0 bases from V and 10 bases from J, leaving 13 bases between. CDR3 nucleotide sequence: TGCGCCAGCAGCCAAGAGGTAGTTCGGGCGGAGCAGTTCTTC. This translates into CASSQEVVRAEQFF.

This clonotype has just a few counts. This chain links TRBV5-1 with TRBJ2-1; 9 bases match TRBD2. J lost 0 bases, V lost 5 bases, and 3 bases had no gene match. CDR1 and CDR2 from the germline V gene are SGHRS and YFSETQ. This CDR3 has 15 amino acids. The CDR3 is CASRGSGSSYNEQFF. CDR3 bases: TGCGCCAGCAGAGGTAGCGGGAGCTCCTACAATGAGCAGTTCTTC.

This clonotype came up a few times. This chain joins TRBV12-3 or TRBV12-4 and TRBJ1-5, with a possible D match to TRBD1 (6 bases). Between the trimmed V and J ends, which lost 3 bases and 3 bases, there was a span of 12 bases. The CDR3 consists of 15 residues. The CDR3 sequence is CASSFNRANNQPQHF. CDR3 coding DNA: TGTGCCAGCAGTTTCAACAGGGCTAACAATCAGCCCCAGCATTTT.

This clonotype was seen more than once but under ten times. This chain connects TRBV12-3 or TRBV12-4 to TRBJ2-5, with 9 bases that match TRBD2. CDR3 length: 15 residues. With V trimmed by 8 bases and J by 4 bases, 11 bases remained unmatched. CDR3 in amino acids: CASAGWAGGRETQYF. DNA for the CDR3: TGTGCCAGCGCCGGCTGGGCGGGGGGGCGAGAGACCCAGTACTTC.

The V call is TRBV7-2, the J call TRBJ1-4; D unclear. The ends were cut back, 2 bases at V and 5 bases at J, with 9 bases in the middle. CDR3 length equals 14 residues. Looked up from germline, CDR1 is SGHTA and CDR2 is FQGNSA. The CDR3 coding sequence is TGTGCCAGCAGCTTACAAGCCAGAAATGAAAAACTGTTTTTT. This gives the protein CASSLQARNEKLFF.

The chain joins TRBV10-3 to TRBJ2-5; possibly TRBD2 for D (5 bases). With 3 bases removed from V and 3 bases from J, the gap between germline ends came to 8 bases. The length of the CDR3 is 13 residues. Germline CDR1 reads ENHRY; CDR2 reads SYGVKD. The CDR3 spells CAISEDYEETQYF. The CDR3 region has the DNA TGTGCCATCAGTGAAGACTACGAAGAGACCCAGTACTTC.